The 5 T cell receptor beta chains reported below all come from one sample, sequenced in a study of T cell responses to AZD1222 COVID-19 vaccine. Libraries were prepared by immunoSEQ multiplex PCR; TCRdb keeps only in-frame clonotypes and omits some of them. The sample yields under 150,000 clones, approximately 90% seen once. Sequenced material: peripheral blood, taken on day 0 of AZD1222 vaccination. These receptors were taken from an adult in good health.

CDR3 nucleotide sequence: TGTGCCAGCTCACCTACGGGGACAGTAGTAGGTGGGGAGCAGTACTTC. It specifies CASSPTGTVVGGEQYF. This rearrangement joins TRBV18 to TRBJ2-7, with TRBD1 matching 7 bases. The CDR3 has 16 residues. Trimming at V came to 3 bases and at J to 7 bases, leaving 15 bases not matched to a gene. Germline lookup yields CDR1 KGHSH and CDR2 LQKENI.

This clone has a handful of counts. The rearrangement uses TRBV6-5 and TRBJ1-1; 7 nucleotides match TRBD1. Trimming at V came to 6 bases and at J to 3 bases, leaving 10 bases not matched to a gene. The length of the CDR3 is 15 residues. Germline V gene data show CDR1 as MNHEY and CDR2 as SVGAGI. The CDR3 spells CASSRTQGWDTEAFF. The CDR3 nucleotides are TGTGCCAGCAGCCGAACACAGGGGTGGGACACTGAAGCTTTCTTT.

The V call is TRBV6-1, the J call TRBJ1-5, with 8 positions matching TRBD1. The CDR3 has 14 residues. Germline V lookup: CDR1 MNHNS, CDR2 SASEGT. Trimming took 3 bases from V and 7 from J; bases not matched to a gene: 5. The CDR3 reads CASSESGGHQPQHF. The CDR3 DNA reads TGTGCCAGCAGTGAGTCAGGGGGCCACCAGCCCCAGCATTTT.

V usage is TRBV7-3 and J usage is TRBJ2-5, with 11 bases aligning to TRBD2. CDR3 length: 15 residues. V was clipped by 2 bases and J by 10 bases; unmatched bases: 9. Germline assignment: CDR1 SGHTA and CDR2 FQGTGA. Here the CDR3 DNA reads TGTGCCAGCAGCTTACAACCAGGGACTAGCGGTGTCCAGTACTTC. This encodes CASSLQPGTSGVQYF.

The chain links TRBV9 to TRBJ2-1, with 7 bases identical to TRBD1. J gave up 9 bases and V 4 bases, and 10 bases lay outside the gene matches. The germline V gene encodes CDR1 SGDLS and CDR2 YYNGEE. The CDR3 is 14 amino acids. The CDR3 sequence is CASSPVRTGGEQFF. CDR3 bases: TGTGCCAGCAGCCCAGTTCGGACAGGCGGTGAGCAGTTCTTC. Drawing the rest from reference TRBV9 and TRBJ2-1, the complete variable domain is DSGVTQTPKHLITATGQRVTLRCSPRSGDLSVYWYQQSLDQGLQFLIQYYNGEERAKGNILERFSAQQFPDLHSELNLSSLELGDSALYFCASSPVRTGGEQFFGPGTRLTVL.